The entry below describes one T cell receptor (beta chain). Its recognized antigen is unknown. No per-base quality is available; no much larger clone lies one base away. Whole blood was collected in K2EDTA tubes by collaborating institutions according to the institutions' own protocols. For TCRbeta analysis, collaborators shipped samples in one of three forms: frozen whole blood, isolated PBMCs, or DNA extracted from either of those sample types. TCRbeta CDR3 regions were amplified from genomic DNA using the immunoSEQ Assay, a bias-controlled multiplex PCR. The study's processing was this. The number of nucleated cells in each sample was estimated from the amplification of reference gene primers within the assay. Sequence reads were collapsed and filtered to measure the absolute abundance of every unique TCRbeta CDR3 rearrangement. Productive Simpson clonality was computed per sample as the square root of Simpson's diversity index over productive rearrangements. TCRdb took over this immuneACCESS table, retaining in-frame rearrangements with V and J assigned. Such tables are incomplete; in checked studies, under half of the missing clones stem from an unresolved V gene, and the remainder is unexplained. V and J calls and clone size are given by that table; D and trimming were obtained from the DNA. Recorded for this sample are over 150,000 clones; more than 75% of them occurred a single time. Less than 2.5% of the sample goes to the ten largest clones.

The CDR3, cysteine through phenylalanine, is 15 amino acids long. Only CDR3 DNA is held: 45 bases, read in frame from base 1. At the junction V is shortened by 7 bases and J by 4 bases; bases outside the gene matches: 12. For CDR1 and CDR2, the germline V gene lists KGHDR and SFDVKD. The data are from a study of blood T cell repertoires in COVID-19 (dated by TCRdb to 2018 to 2020). In the study overall: Samples covering the acute and convalescent phases of COVID-19 were provided by collaborators in the United States, Italy and Spain. The prospective study material was composed of cDNA or gDNA derived from T cells, B-cell-depleted T cells, or PBMCs. The dataset comprised deeply sampled blood TCRbeta repertoires from subjects exposed to, actively infected with, or recovered from COVID-19. The repertoires were released in a freely available public database meant as a resource for research on the immune response to SARS-CoV-2. The samples were drawn from two sources: the first 160 participants of the ongoing ImmuneRACE study, and 1,000 to 1,500 subjects contributed by 6 global collaborators. Sample metadata almost always included a de-identified subject ID, COVID-19 status, age in years and sex. Where HLA class I and class II types were available, the types were taken from metadata supplied by the sample provider, not from assay-based typing.

The study at large found these results: The quantity of clinical and demographic metadata differed by source and by participant and was supplied without curation.

The sequence joins TRBV24-1 to TRBJ2-7, and TRBD1 aligns with 7 junction nucleotides. This receptor was taken from a man between 18 and 29 years old with acute or convalescent COVID-19. Sequenced material: peripheral blood. This receptor has the CDR3 CATSSTGTEPYEQYF. The DNA reads as follows: TGTGCCACCAGCTCCACCGGGACAGAGCCTTACGAGCAGTACTTC.